This TCR beta chain came from a study of beta chain features in type 1 diabetes. Study overall: Across all samples, about 110,000,000 sorted cells were examined. Overall study findings and caveats: TCRB rearrangement may or may not be influenced by HLA type; here this remained unresolved. The naive, central memory and Treg TCRB repertoires looked more alike in patients than they did in healthy donors.

Sequencing targeted expressed TCRB transcripts, as all isolated RNA had been reverse transcribed. The table came from immunoSEQ multiplex PCR; TCRdb's copy has only in-frame clones and leaves some out. The table has about 240,000 clones, 25% to 35% seen once. This clone was counted a few times. As yet, its antigen is unknown. V was trimmed by 0 bases and J by 3 bases, leaving 6 bases between them. CDR3 length: 13 amino acids. Germline loops: CDR1 MGHRA, CDR2 YSYEKL. The chain couples TRBV4-1 to TRBJ2-7; D gene uncertain. The sequenced sample was central memory CD4+ T cells from blood. This receptor was obtained from a man aged 25 to 40 in good health. As DNA, the CDR3 is TGCGCCAGCAGCCAAGATCGCCTCTACGAGCAGTACTTC. Translation gives CASSQDRLYEQYF.